The next 6 T cell receptor beta chains were all read from a single sample in a study of T cells in pancreatic ductal adenocarcinoma. Sequenced by immunoSEQ multiplex PCR; TCRdb stores in-frame clones only, minus some. The table lists several thousand clones, around nine tenths of them singletons. Selected pancreatic ductal adenocarcinoma patients had undergone surgery without neoadjuvant therapy. The sequenced sample was pancreatic tumor tissue. These receptors were taken from a human donor with pancreatic ductal adenocarcinoma.

The sample holds a few counts of this clone. This chain joins TRBV9 and TRBJ1-2, with TRBD1 as a possible D gene (5 bases). The germline V gene encodes CDR1 SGDLS and CDR2 YYNGEE. The ends were cut back, 4 bases at V and 0 bases at J, with 7 bases in the middle. This CDR3 has 13 amino acids. CDR3 protein: CASSLGPNYGYTF. The CDR3 nucleotides read TGTGCCAGCAGCCTGGGACCTAACTATGGCTACACCTTC.

The V gene is TRBV6-5, the J gene TRBJ2-7; D may be TRBD2 (5 bases). In germline, CDR1 is MNHEY, CDR2 SVGAGI. V was shortened by 7 bases and J by 3 bases, with 13 bases between the two germline ends. The length of the CDR3 is 13 residues. The CDR3 nucleotides are TGTGCCAGCACCGAGGGTGTGGGCTACGAGCAGTACTTC. Residues: CASTEGVGYEQYF.

The rearrangement links TRBV5-4 to TRBJ2-1, with D unresolved. Germline CDR1 is SGHNT and CDR2 is YYREEE (reference sequence). The V end was cut by 0 bases, the J end by 9 bases, with 4 bases between. The CDR3 is 11 residues long. The CDR3 bases are TGTGCCAGCAGCTTGGGTAGTGAGCAGTTCTTC. Residues: CASSLGSEQFF.

This chain joins TRBV28 and TRBJ1-4; D is unclear. Trimming pared 2 bases from V and 0 bases from J, leaving 4 bases between. CDR1 is MDHEN and CDR2 is SYDVKM in the germline V gene. The CDR3 is 14 residues long. This chain's CDR3 is CASSLTATNEKLFF. CDR3 DNA sequence: TGTGCCAGCAGTTTAACAGCAACTAATGAAAAACTGTTTTTT.

V usage is TRBV5-5 and J usage is TRBJ2-3, with 8 bases identical to TRBD2. The CDR3 is made up of 15 amino acids. Trimming at V came to 1 base and at J to 1 base, leaving 2 bases not matched to a gene. Germline-derived CDR1 and CDR2 are SGHKS and YYEKEE (reference sequence). The CDR3 region is CASSLPGGGTDTQYF. The CDR3 DNA reads as TGTGCCAGCAGCTTGCCCGGGGGGGGCACAGATACGCAGTATTTT. Using reference TRBV5-5 and TRBJ2-3 for the parts outside the CDR3, the full variable domain is DAGVTQSPTHLIKTRGQQVTLRCSPISGHKSVSWYQQVLGQGPQFIFQYYEKEERGRGNFPDRFSARQFPNYSSELNVNALLLGDSALYLCASSLPGGGTDTQYFGPGTRLTVL.

V gene TRBV6-5 combines with J gene TRBJ1-5, with 9 nucleotides matching TRBD1. V lost 5 bases, J lost 10 bases, and 9 bases stayed unmatched. The V gene's germline CDR1 is MNHEY and CDR2 SVGAGI. The CDR3 runs to 14 residues. DNA for the CDR3: TGTGCCAGCAGTCCTACAGGGGGCCTGCCACCCCAGCATTTT. The encoded protein is CASSPTGGLPPQHF.